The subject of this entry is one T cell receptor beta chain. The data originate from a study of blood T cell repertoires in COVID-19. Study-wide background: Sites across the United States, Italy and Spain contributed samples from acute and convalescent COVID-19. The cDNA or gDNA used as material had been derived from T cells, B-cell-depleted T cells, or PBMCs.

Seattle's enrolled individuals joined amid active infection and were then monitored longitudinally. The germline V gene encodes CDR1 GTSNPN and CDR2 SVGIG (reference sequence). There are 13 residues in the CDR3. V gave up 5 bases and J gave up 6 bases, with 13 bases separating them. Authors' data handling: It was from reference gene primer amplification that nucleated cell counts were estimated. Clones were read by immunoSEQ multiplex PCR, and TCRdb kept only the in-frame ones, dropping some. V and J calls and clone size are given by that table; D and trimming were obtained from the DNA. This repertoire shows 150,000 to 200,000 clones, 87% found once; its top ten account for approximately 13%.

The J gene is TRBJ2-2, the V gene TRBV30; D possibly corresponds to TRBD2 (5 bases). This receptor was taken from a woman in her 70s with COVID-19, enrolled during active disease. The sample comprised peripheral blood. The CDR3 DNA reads TGTGCCTGGTTGGGCGGGTGGCCCGGGGAGCTGTTTTTT. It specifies CAWLGGWPGELFF. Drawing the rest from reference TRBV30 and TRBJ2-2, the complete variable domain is SQTIHQWPATLVQPVGSPLSLECTVEGTSNPNLYWYRQAAGRGLQLLFYSVGIGQISSEVPQNLSASRPQDRQFILSSKKLLLSDSGFYLCAWLGGWPGELFFGEGSRLTVL.